This record covers a single T cell receptor (beta chain). The antigen it recognizes is unknown. Per-base quality was not reported, and no clone a single base away is much larger than it. Deletion took 6 bases off V and 3 bases off J, with a span of 14 bases between the germline ends. Reading from cysteine to phenylalanine, the CDR3 counts 14 amino acids. Only the CDR3 portion is preserved as DNA: 42 bases, with reading frame beginning at the first base. The germline V gene specifies LGHNT as CDR1 and FRNRAP as CDR2. Using the deep immunoSEQ assay, multiplex PCR amplified TCR CDR3 regions from genomic DNA. Genomic DNA extracted from each cell subset was distributed evenly over all wells of several immunoSEQ 96-well plates, and each plate served as one replicate. For sorted subsets, each replicate PCR was loaded with 200 ng genomic DNA, equivalent to about 33,000 T cell genomes. The purified libraries were quantified using a Qubit 3.0 fluorometer, sized with a Bioanalyzer 2100, and then quantified again using the KAPA Library Quantification kit. Every immunoSEQ 96-well plate was sequenced on a dedicated single-read 150-cycle Illumina NextSeq 550 flow cell. On the authors' methods: Because the immunoSEQ output included only junctional sequences and no quality scores, the filtering could not be the same as the filtering used for full-length reads. To assign V/J genes and CDR3, sequences were annotated using PyIR, a Python wrapper for IgBLAST v1.9, with IMGT germline references. Reads with weak V/J assignments (E-value above 1e-6), missing CDR3, stop codons, out-of-frame junctions, or ambiguous translated residues were removed. A V3J clonotype was defined by an identical inferred V gene, J gene, and CDR3 amino acid sequence. To compute the percentage overlap between repertoires, the number of shared unique clonotypes was divided by the size of the smaller repertoire. Three approaches were used to assess repertoire richness: RTK rarefaction, the Chao1 estimator, and Recon v2.1 estimates of unobserved clonotypes. Generation probabilities for all TCRbeta clonotypes obtained by the gDNA method from a handful of donors were computed using OLGA. TCRdb stores this immuneACCESS table with in-frame sequences only. Part of the clones is absent; in the studies checked, under half of the shortfall reflects unresolved V genes, and no reason is known for the rest. V and J calls and clone size are copied from that table; D and trimming were computed from the DNA. Present in this sample are 1.5 million to 2.5 million clones, approximately 95% of which were seen just once. More than 0.9% of the sample rests with the top ten.

The source of the sample is a study of shared clonotypes between healthy human individuals (dated by TCRdb to the early 2020s). Describing the broader study: Two women and a few men aged 18 to 49 years were included in the cohort. For each donor, CD4 naive and CD4 memory were each given three plates, CD8 naive was given two plates, and CD8 memory was given one plate. To estimate repertoire size and how much clonotype sharing occurs between individuals, the study deeply sequenced the blood TCR repertoires of about five healthy adults. Different laboratories and diverse techniques were used to prepare libraries and sequence TCR repertoires, to increase sequencing depth and limit assay-specific biases. Each donor's leukapheresis produced roughly between about 0.8 and 8.9 billion PBMCs.

For the CD8 naive samples, CD45RO-negative cells were positively selected for CCR7, yielding a CD45RA+CCR7+ population from which TemRA cells were excluded. Donors were healthy HIV-negative adults with no recently reported acute infections or vaccinations. Only Caucasian adults living in Nashville, Tennessee, USA were represented among the donors. After blood collection by leukapheresis, PBMCs were isolated using Ficoll-Histopaque density gradient centrifugation and then cryopreserved in the vapor phase of liquid nitrogen. Purity and quantity of every magnetically sorted T cell population were checked by analytical flow cytometry. Genomic DNA was isolated from every sorted fraction and measured by UV absorbance on a Nanodrop 2000c. Overall study results and their limits: Larger estimated clonotype richness was generally found for naive subsets than for memory subsets. Based on pairwise subsampling, the degree of clonotype sharing among donors was expected to be affected by sequencing depth. Only blood was sampled, and tissue TCR repertoires likely differ from those in blood. Sharing across four donors was observed for about 5% of naive CD4, less than 4% of naive CD8, roughly 2.4% of memory CD4, and around 0.4% of memory CD8 clonotypes. Even with the large sequencing depth, rarefaction of the sorted-subset datasets indicated that sequencing was incomplete. Compared with non-shared clonotypes, the clonotypes found in all four sorted-subset donors had higher generation probabilities. Because the study included only a small number of donors, the genetic and exposure-history diversity represented was limited.

In this chain, TRBV12-5 is recombined with TRBJ2-5; tentative D gene TRBD1, with 6 bases matching. Source material: naive CD8+ T cells sorted from blood. Sample cell subset or site, as interpreted from the label and publication: CD45RA+CCR7+. This TCR was sampled from a man aged 18 to 35 in good health. At the DNA level, the sequence is TGTGCTAGTGGCTCAGGGGATACCGAAGAGACCCAGTACTTC. Translated, this gives CASGSGDTEETQYF.